Below, 5 T cell receptor beta chains from the same sample are listed, as sequenced in a study of blood T cell repertoires in COVID-19. Some clones are missing from TCRdb's copy, which holds only in-frame ones; the method was immunoSEQ multiplex PCR. The sample includes about 100,000 clones, more than 75% of them seen just once. Source material: peripheral blood. These receptors were taken from a man in his thirties or forties in a cohort sampled during active COVID-19.

The V call is TRBV3-1 (or the pseudogene TRBV3-2), the J call TRBJ2-3; tentative D call: TRBD1 (7 bases). V lost 5 bases and J 4 bases, leaving 16 bases between the germline ends. The CDR3 runs to 15 residues. Germline V CDR1 and CDR2: LGHDT, YNNKEL (reference sequence). This CDR3 reads CASSSAGGPPDTQYF. Here the CDR3 DNA reads TGTGCCAGCAGCTCCGCAGGGGGGCCGCCAGATACGCAGTATTTT.

The V call is TRBV28, the J call TRBJ1-6; the D is unclear. The CDR3 consists of 15 residues. The V gene's germline CDR1 is MDHEN and CDR2 SYDVKM. Trimming removed 5 bases from V and 1 base from J, with 9 bases in between. CDR3 sequence: CASSAAGSYNSPLHF. CDR3 DNA: TGTGCCAGCAGTGCCGCCGGGTCCTATAATTCACCCCTCCACTTT.

The chain couples TRBV29-1 to TRBJ2-3; maybe TRBD1 (5 bases). The V end was cut by 1 base, the J end by 6 bases, with 11 bases between. Germline CDR1 reads SQVTM; CDR2 reads ANQGSEA. This CDR3 is 13 amino acids long. In DNA, the CDR3 is TGCAGCGTTGAAGTCCAGGGTCGGGATACGCAGTATTTT. Translating it yields CSVEVQGRDTQYF.

The chain couples TRBV10-2 to TRBJ2-1; no firm D call. The V gene's germline CDR1 is WSHSY and CDR2 SAAADI. The V and J ends lost 4 bases and 8 bases respectively, with 9 bases between them. The length of the CDR3 is 12 residues. The CDR3, as DNA: TGCGCCAGCAGTGTACGTAGAGATGAGCAGTTCTTC. It yields the protein CASSVRRDEQFF.

The chain has TRBV27 and TRBJ2-3, with D unclear. The V and J ends lost 3 bases and 8 bases respectively, with 15 bases between them. CDR3 length: 14 amino acids. Germline values: CDR1 MNHEY, CDR2 SMNVEV (reference sequence). The chain's CDR3 is CASSLQRVAGTQYF. DNA for the CDR3: TGTGCCAGCAGTTTGCAGCGAGTTGCCGGTACGCAGTATTTT.